Listed here are 18 T cell receptor beta chains from one sample, sequenced in a study of monozygotic twins with inflammatory bowel disease. From its re-call of the 5' RACE reads, TCRdb lists each CDR3 protein once, without DNA. The sample has some 400,000 distinct CDR3 sequences; the top ten hold more than 2%. Sequencing was performed on blood. These receptors all come from a human donor with ulcerative colitis or Crohn's disease, or a healthy co-twin of an affected twin (not recorded which).

The CDR3: CASSLQGAETNEKLFF. V gene TRBV5-1 combines with J gene TRBJ1-4; lacking DNA, the TRBD1 call made by TCRdb goes unchecked. Germline V gives CDR1 SGHRS, CDR2 YFSETQ. This CDR3 is built from 16 residues.

V gene TRBV5-1 combines with J gene TRBJ2-3; TCRdb designates TRBD2, a call that cannot be tested without DNA. The V gene's germline CDR1 is SGHRS and CDR2 YFSETQ. The CDR3 is 16 residues long. The CDR3 region is CASNGLAGGPPDTQYF.

The rearrangement joins TRBV29-1 to TRBJ1-5; TCRdb gives TRBD1 as the D gene, but with no DNA this cannot be confirmed. CDR3 size: 13 residues. Per germline, CDR1 SQVTM and CDR2 ANQGSEA. Here the CDR3 reads CSVEEVRGQPQHF.

This sequence joins TRBV12-3 or TRBV12-4 and TRBJ1-2; TCRdb's D gene call, TRBD1, goes unchecked for lack of DNA. CDR3 length: 16 residues. CDR3 loop: CASSLAPAGANYGYTF.

This chain uses TRBV7-2 with TRBJ2-5; checking the TCRdb D call of TRBD2 is not possible without DNA. This CDR3 comprises 16 residues. In germline, CDR1 is SGHTA, CDR2 FQGNSA. CDR3 sequence: CASSLGLAGGEETQYF.

The chain links TRBV6-2 or TRBV6-3 to TRBJ1-5; TCRdb's assignment of TRBD1 cannot be checked, as there is no DNA. Germline CDR1 and CDR2: MNHEY and SVGEGT. The CDR3 is made up of 16 amino acids. CDR3 residues: CASSYSPQISNQPQHF.

The chain recombines TRBV20-1 with TRBJ2-7. The CDR3 spans 13 residues. The germline gives CDR1 DFQATT, CDR2 SNEGSKA (reference sequence). CDR3 amino acids: CSASDVEVGEQYF.

This sequence joins TRBV5-1 and TRBJ2-7; TCRdb selects TRBD2, and the lack of DNA leaves this call unchecked. This CDR3 region has 13 residues. Germline values: CDR1 SGHRS, CDR2 YFSETQ. This CDR3 is CASSLVAGNEQYF.

The chain links TRBV5-1 to TRBJ2-3; TCRdb's D call of TRBD1 is untestable without DNA. This CDR3 comprises 14 residues. In germline, CDR1 is SGHRS, CDR2 YFSETQ. CDR3 loop: CASSGGPSTDTQYF.

The rearrangement joins TRBV7-3 to TRBJ2-6. The germline CDR1 and CDR2 sequences are SGHTA and FQGTGA. This CDR3 contains 15 residues. CDR3: CASSLDVSGANVLTF.

The chain couples TRBV12-3 or TRBV12-4 to TRBJ2-1; TCRdb designates TRBD2, a call that cannot be tested without DNA. The CDR3 is made up of 13 amino acids. CDR3 loop: CASSLRGLATQFF.

The chain couples TRBV5-4 to TRBJ2-3; TCRdb designates TRBD1, a call that cannot be tested without DNA. The V gene's germline CDR1 is SGHNT and CDR2 YYREEE (reference sequence). This CDR3 region has 13 residues. CDR3 loop: CASSPPDVNTQYF. Supplemented by reference TRBV5-4 and TRBJ2-3, the full variable domain reads ETGVTQSPTHLIKTRGQQVTLRCSSQSGHNTVSWYQQALGQGPQFIFQYYREEENGRGNFPPRFSGLQFPNYSSELNVNALELDDSALYLCASSPPDVNTQYFGPGTRLTVL.

The gene calls are TRBV7-9 and TRBJ1-1; TCRdb's D gene call, TRBD1, goes unchecked for lack of DNA. The germline V gene has CDR1 SEHNR and CDR2 FQNEAQ (reference sequence). This CDR3 contains 14 residues. The CDR3 sequence: CASRSGQGAPKAIF.

The CDR3 reads CASSPGTGPGDQPQHF. This chain links TRBV5-1 with TRBJ1-5; the TRBD1 assignment by TCRdb is unverifiable without DNA. The CDR3 runs 16 residues. Germline V lookup: CDR1 SGHRS, CDR2 YFSETQ.

V gene TRBV12-3 or TRBV12-4 combines with J gene TRBJ2-1; TCRdb gives TRBD1 as the D gene, but with no DNA this cannot be confirmed. This CDR3 has 13 residues. The CDR3 reads CASSSSQGTEQFF.

The gene calls are TRBV6-1 and TRBJ2-3; without DNA, the TCRdb call of TRBD2 cannot be checked. This CDR3 is built from 15 residues. Germline-derived CDR1 and CDR2 are MNHNS and SASEGT. The CDR3 loop reads CASSRGPVGTDTQYF.

This chain uses TRBV6-1 with TRBJ2-1; TCRdb selects TRBD2, and the lack of DNA leaves this call unchecked. The CDR3 sequence is 14 residues long. Germline V CDR1 and CDR2: MNHNS, SASEGT. The chain's CDR3 is CASTLGGPSWEQFF.

V is TRBV29-1 and J is TRBJ2-7. From germline, CDR1 is SQVTM and CDR2 ANQGSEA. The CDR3 spans 13 residues. Here the CDR3 reads CSATKDHSYEQYF.